Described below is a single T cell receptor (beta chain) sequence and its context. Its matching antigen is unknown. The assay was immunoSEQ multiplex PCR, and TCRdb's table has in-frame clones only and misses some. The sample holds about 130,000 clones; around nine tenths are singletons and the top ten take approximately 5.4%. These data come from a study of T cell responses to AZD1222 COVID-19 vaccine. Study-wide findings and caveats: The donor group comprised mostly white British people and more females; the analysis possibly underestimated clonal diversity. Breadth and depth of Spike-specific TCRs rose after two AZD1222 doses.

This sequence originates from an adult in good health. The sequenced sample was peripheral blood, obtained on day 0 of AZD1222 vaccination.

CDR3: CATSGGSGNTIYF. The DNA for the CDR3 is TGTGCCACCTCGGGTGGCTCTGGAAACACCATATATTTT. The chain carries TRBV15 and TRBJ1-3; D call uncertain. In germline, CDR1 is LNHNV, CDR2 YYDKDF (reference sequence). V lost 8 bases and J 0 bases, leaving 8 bases between the germline ends. The CDR3 extends over 13 amino acids.